The 30 T cell receptor beta chains reported below all come from one sample, sequenced in a study of blood T cell repertoires in COVID-19. The assay was immunoSEQ multiplex PCR, and TCRdb's table has in-frame clones only and misses some. This sample yields around 94,000 clones, of which about 90% are seen a single time; approximately 2% belongs to the top ten. Sample: peripheral blood. These receptors were collected from a man over 45 with active COVID-19.

This chain uses TRBV4-2 with TRBJ2-1; 9 bases agree with TRBD2. Trimming removed 3 bases from V and 7 bases from J; junction bases left unmatched: 7. The germline V gene has CDR1 LGHNA and CDR2 YNFKEQ. This CDR3 is 15 amino acids long. This chain's CDR3 is CASSQERGVRNEQFF. Here the CDR3 DNA reads TGTGCCAGCAGCCAGGAGCGGGGGGTACGAAATGAGCAGTTCTTC.

The V call is TRBV18, the J call TRBJ1-1, with TRBD1 as a possible D gene (5 bases). Germline values: CDR1 KGHSH, CDR2 LQKENI. The CDR3 runs to 13 residues. Trimming took off 5 bases at V and 3 bases at J, with 10 bases between the two ends. The CDR3 nucleotides read TGTGCCAGCTCATGGGGGGTCGACACTGAAGCTTTCTTT. Translated, it gives CASSWGVDTEAFF.

The CDR3 nucleotides read TGTGCCAGCACCACAGGGGGGGGGAGCCCTTACAATGAGCAGTTCTTC. Translation gives CASTTGGGSPYNEQFF. The chain links TRBV9 to TRBJ2-1; weak D call: TRBD1 (8 bases). The CDR3 totals 16 residues. In germline, CDR1 is SGDLS, CDR2 YYNGEE. Trimming took off 6 bases at V and 4 bases at J, with 20 bases between the two ends.

This clone occurred once. This chain uses TRBV20-1 with TRBJ1-1; D is unclear. Germline V gives CDR1 DFQATT, CDR2 SNEGSKA (reference sequence). This CDR3 spans 11 amino acids. The V gene lost 3 bases and the J gene lost 11 bases, with 13 bases spanning the gap. CDR3 nucleotide sequence: TGCAGTGCTAGGACAAACGTTTGGGCTTTCTTT. Translating it yields CSARTNVWAFF.

This chain connects TRBV12-5 to TRBJ2-6; D may be TRBD1 (5 bases). Germline values: CDR1 LGHNT, CDR2 FRNRAP. With 6 bases removed from V and 5 bases from J, the gap between germline ends came to 11 bases. The CDR3 consists of 14 residues. CDR3 residues: CASGNRTRANVLTF. The CDR3 DNA is TGTGCTAGTGGCAACAGGACGCGGGCCAACGTCCTGACTTTC.

The chain employs TRBV4-1 and TRBJ2-2, with 8 bases lining up with TRBD2. V lost 4 bases and J lost 0; bases outside the gene matches: 4. CDR1 MGHRA and CDR2 YSYEKL come from the germline V gene. There are 16 residues in the CDR3. The CDR3 region has the DNA TGCGCCAGCAGCCGCTACGGGGGGGCGAACACCGGGGAGCTGTTTTTT. Residues: CASSRYGGANTGELFF.

This sequence joins TRBV21-1 and TRBJ2-1; TRBD2 was called by the table and not checked on the DNA. TRBV21-1 is reported as a pseudogene. The CDR3 consists of 16 residues. The CDR3 here is CASSKVRFPLAGEQFF. CDR3 DNA sequence: TGTGCCAGCAGCAAAGTTCGTTTTCCGTTAGCGGGTGAGCAGTTCTTC.

The chain combines TRBV5-6 with TRBJ1-2; D unclear. The length of the CDR3 is 13 residues. V dropped 5 bases and J dropped 3 bases, with 11 bases sitting between them. CDR1 and CDR2 (germline): SGHDT, YYEEEE. CDR3 nucleotide sequence: TGTGCCAGCAGGTCTGACACCTACTATGGCTACACCTTC. It yields the protein CASRSDTYYGYTF.

This clone was picked up one time. The rearrangement uses TRBV6-5 and TRBJ1-4; TRBD1 is a possible D gene (5 bases). This CDR3 contains 13 residues. V was shortened by 7 bases and J by 10 bases, with 16 bases between the two germline ends. Looked up from germline, CDR1 is MNHEY and CDR2 is SVGAGI. CDR3 in amino acids: CASTRMPGGKLFF. The CDR3, as DNA: TGTGCCAGCACCCGGATGCCGGGGGGAAAACTGTTTTTT.

The chain couples TRBV11-2 to TRBJ2-2; D is undetermined. The CDR3 has 17 amino acids. Trimming took off 6 bases at V and 1 base at J, with 18 bases between the two ends. CDR1 and CDR2 (germline): SGHAT, FQNNGV. The CDR3 sequence is CASRTLNSPKNTGELFF. The DNA of the CDR3 is TGTGCCAGCAGGACCTTGAACAGTCCTAAGAACACCGGGGAGCTGTTTTTT. Looking up the rest from reference TRBV11-2 and TRBJ2-2 gives the full variable domain: EAGVAQSPRYKIIEKRQSVAFWCNPISGHATLYWYQQILGQGPKLLIQFQNNGVVDDSQLPKDRFSAERLKGVDSTLKIQPAKLEDSAVYLCASRTLNSPKNTGELFFGEGSRLTVL.

The chain has TRBV19 and TRBJ2-3; possible D gene TRBD1, 5 bases. There are 15 residues in the CDR3. The V gene's germline CDR1 is LNHDA and CDR2 SQIVND (reference sequence). Trimming shortened V by 3 bases and J by 1 base, and 11 bases separated the two germline ends. This chain's CDR3 is CASSIVEGGTDTQYF. The CDR3 bases are TGTGCCAGTAGTATTGTAGAAGGGGGCACAGATACGCAGTATTTT.

The gene calls are TRBV7-2 and TRBJ2-2, with 7 nucleotides matching TRBD1. Trimming took 1 base from V and 5 from J; bases not matched to a gene: 4. This CDR3 comprises 15 residues. Germline V gene sequence: CDR1 SGHTA, CDR2 FQGNSA. The CDR3 coding sequence is TGTGCCAGCAGCTTAGATTCAGGGGGAACCGGGGAGCTGTTTTTT. Its translation is CASSLDSGGTGELFF.

Turning to this clone: Sequence at one end of the junction differs from germline and may be a read error. This sequence joins TRBV2 and TRBJ2-7, with D perhaps TRBD1 (7 bases). This CDR3 is 11 amino acids long. The germline V gene has CDR1 SNHLY and CDR2 FYNNEI. The CDR3 reads CASSEGRGPVF. The DNA for the CDR3 is TGTGCCAGCAGTGAAGGGAGGGGGCCTGTGTTC.

The chain links TRBV7-2 to TRBJ2-5; 8 nucleotides align to TRBD2. From germline, CDR1 is SGHTA and CDR2 FQGNSA. Trimming removed 5 bases from V and 1 base from J; junction bases left unmatched: 3. This CDR3 region has 14 residues. Here the CDR3 DNA reads TGTGCCAGCAGCCGGGGGGGGACCCAAGAGACCCAGTACTTC. Translating gives CASSRGGTQETQYF.

The rearrangement uses TRBV2 and TRBJ1-5; maybe TRBD1 (6 bases). CDR3 length equals 14 residues. Trimming took 3 bases from V and 6 from J, leaving 12 bases between them. In germline, CDR1 is SNHLY, CDR2 FYNNEI. The CDR3: CASSDRGIGQPQHF. CDR3 coding DNA: TGTGCCAGCAGTGACAGGGGAATTGGTCAGCCCCAGCATTTT.

The rearrangement links TRBV27 to TRBJ2-5; D is perhaps TRBD1 (6 bases). Germline V gives CDR1 MNHEY, CDR2 SMNVEV (reference sequence). CDR3 length equals 15 residues. Deletions cut 4 bases from V and 5 bases from J, with 17 bases between. CDR3 in DNA: TGTGCCAGCAGTTATATTGGGGGCCGCCGGGAGACCCAGTACTTC. The encoded protein is CASSYIGGRRETQYF.

A single count supports this clone. The chain links TRBV5-1 to TRBJ2-2; D unclear. V dropped 0 bases and J dropped 3 bases, with 6 bases sitting between them. The CDR3 sequence is 14 residues long. The germline gives CDR1 SGHRS, CDR2 YFSETQ. The CDR3 region has the DNA TGCGCCAGCAGCTTGGTCCTAGACACCGGGGAGCTGTTTTTT. Translation: CASSLVLDTGELFF.

The rearrangement joins TRBV2 to TRBJ1-3; D unclear. V lost 9 bases, J lost 0 bases, and 12 bases lay in between. Germline V gene data show CDR1 as SNHLY and CDR2 as FYNNEI. This CDR3 spans 14 amino acids. The CDR3 loop reads CASRDLASGNTIYF. CDR3 DNA sequence: TGTGCCAGTAGAGATCTAGCCTCTGGAAACACCATATATTTT. Combining the CDR3 with reference TRBV2 and TRBJ1-3 gives the whole variable domain EPEVTQTPSHQVTQMGQEVILRCVPISNHLYFYWYRQILGQKVEFLVSFYNNEISEKSEIFDDQFSVERPDGSNFTLKIRSTKLEDSAMYFCASRDLASGNTIYFGEGSWLTVV.

This sequence joins TRBV19 and TRBJ2-1; possible D gene TRBD1, 5 bases. CDR1 is LNHDA and CDR2 is SQIVND in the germline V gene (reference sequence). This CDR3 has 14 residues. The V end was cut by 5 bases, the J end by 12 bases, with 20 bases between. CDR3: CASSATTVRAVQFF. CDR3 nucleotide sequence: TGTGCCAGTAGTGCCACGACAGTTAGGGCGGTGCAGTTCTTC.

Only one count was recorded for this clone. V usage is TRBV6-1 and J usage is TRBJ2-5; D is perhaps TRBD1 (5 bases). Trimming removed 2 bases at V and 7 bases at J, with 8 bases between. Germline CDR1 is MNHNS and CDR2 is SASEGT. The CDR3 length is 12 residues. This chain's CDR3 is CASSEITGTQYF. The CDR3 DNA is TGTGCCAGCAGTGAAATCACAGGGACCCAGTACTTC.

The V gene is TRBV29-1, the J gene TRBJ1-5, with a possible D match to TRBD1 (5 bases). With 7 bases removed from V and 3 bases from J, the gap between germline ends came to 10 bases. Germline V gene sequence: CDR1 SQVTM, CDR2 ANQGSEA. CDR3 length: 12 amino acids. CDR3 DNA sequence: TGCAGCGCCCAGGACACCAATCAGCCCCAGCATTTT. It encodes CSAQDTNQPQHF.

This clone came up a few times. The chain carries TRBV5-5 and TRBJ2-7; weak D call: TRBD1 (5 bases). V lost 0 bases, J lost 5 bases, and 9 bases lay in between. Looked up from germline, CDR1 is SGHKS and CDR2 is YYEKEE (reference sequence). CDR3 length equals 13 residues. CDR3 loop: CASSLGTTHEQYF. In DNA, the CDR3 is TGTGCCAGCAGCTTGGGGACAACCCACGAGCAGTACTTC.

The rearrangement joins TRBV7-9 to TRBJ1-4; 8 bases align to TRBD1. Trimming cost V 5 bases and J 0 bases; bases outside gene matches: 8. Germline CDR1 SEHNR, CDR2 FQNEAQ (reference sequence). The CDR3 is made up of 17 amino acids. Written as DNA, the CDR3 is TGTGCCAGCAGCCCAGGGGACAGGCCCGCAACTAATGAAAAACTGTTTTTT. It translates to CASSPGDRPATNEKLFF.

This clone was found a few times. This chain joins TRBV5-4 and TRBJ1-5, with TRBD1 as a possible D gene (5 bases). Per the germline V gene, CDR1 is SGHNT and CDR2 is YYREEE (reference sequence). The CDR3 length is 14 residues. V was trimmed by 4 bases and J by 3 bases, leaving 11 bases between them. CDR3 residues: CASSHGGDNQPQHF. CDR3 nucleotides: TGTGCCAGCAGCCATGGAGGGGACAATCAGCCCCAGCATTTT.

This chain joins TRBV4-2 and TRBJ1-4; 8 positions agree with TRBD1. CDR1 is LGHNA and CDR2 is YNFKEQ in the germline V gene. V shed 1 base, J shed 0 bases, and the junction held 7 bases outside the gene matches. CDR3 length: 18 amino acids. CDR3: CASSQVGRGLATNEKLFF. CDR3 nucleotide sequence: TGTGCCAGCAGCCAAGTAGGCAGGGGGCTTGCAACTAATGAAAAACTGTTTTTT.

The chain carries TRBV19 and TRBJ1-5; TRBD1 might be the D (5 bases). The V end lost 5 bases, the J end lost 0 bases, and 14 bases lay between the germline ends. This CDR3 is built from 16 residues. The germline CDR1 and CDR2 sequences are LNHDA and SQIVND (reference sequence). Here the CDR3 reads CASSYAGTYSNQPQHF. The DNA of the CDR3 is TGTGCCAGTAGTTACGCGGGGACCTATAGCAATCAGCCCCAGCATTTT.

V gene TRBV21-1 combines with J gene TRBJ1-1; TRBD1 was called by the table and not checked on the DNA. TRBV21-1 has pseudogene status. CDR3 size: 16 residues. Here the CDR3 reads CASSTLRTGSRPEAFF. In DNA form, the CDR3 reads TGTGCCAGCAGCACCCTAAGGACAGGGTCGAGGCCTGAAGCTTTCTTT.

V usage is TRBV25-1 and J usage is TRBJ1-2; tentatively, D is TRBD1 (6 bases). Trimming shortened V by 4 bases and J by 4 bases, and 13 bases separated the two germline ends. The CDR3 has 14 amino acids. Germline V gene lookup returns CDR1 MGHDK and CDR2 SYGVNS. CDR3 residues: CASSGNRVGYGYTF. In DNA, the CDR3 is TGTGCCAGCAGTGGAAACAGGGTCGGCTATGGCTACACCTTC.

The sample holds one count of this clone. The chain links TRBV7-2 to TRBJ1-6; D might be TRBD1 (6 bases). The ends were cut back, 0 bases at V and 14 bases at J, with 11 bases in the middle. From germline, CDR1 is SGHTA and CDR2 FQGNSA. The CDR3 runs to 13 residues. This CDR3 is CASSLARAGALHF. In nucleotides, the CDR3 is TGTGCCAGCAGCTTAGCCCGGGCAGGGGCCCTCCACTTT. Combining the CDR3 with reference TRBV7-2 and TRBJ1-6 gives the whole variable domain GAGVSQSPSNKVTEKGKDVELRCDPISGHTALYWYRQSLGQGLEFLIYFQGNSAPDKSGLPSDRFSAERTGGSVSTLTIQRTQQEDSAVYLCASSLARAGALHFGNGTRLTVT.

This sequence joins TRBV5-5 and TRBJ2-5, with TRBD1 as a possible D gene (5 bases). Per germline, CDR1 SGHKS and CDR2 YYEKEE (reference sequence). Trimming removed 5 bases from V and 5 bases from J, with 16 bases in between. This CDR3 is 14 amino acids long. In nucleotides, the CDR3 is TGTGCCAGCAGAGGTCAGGGCTATGGTGAGACCCAGTACTTC. Its protein is CASRGQGYGETQYF.